Presented here are 19 T cell receptor beta chains from one specimen sequenced in a study of T cell repertoires in cytomegalovirus infection. Each CDR3 protein is one row after TCRdb ran MiXCR on the reads. Of almost 500,000 distinct CDR3 sequences listed, approximately 10% are singletons. Sequencing used PBMCs. The receptor source for this set is a human donor in good health (CMV status not recorded). Some clones in this sample may be carry-over from other donors' samples.

As for this clonotype: A much larger clonotype is one base distant, so this may be a read error. This chain uses TRBV7-9 with TRBJ1-2; 7 nucleotides line up with TRBD1. The CDR3 length is 14 residues. Germline values: CDR1 SEHNR, CDR2 FQNEAQ (reference sequence). The DNA for the CDR3 is TGTGTCAGCAGCGCCCAGGGGGGTAACTATGGCTACACCTTC. Translating gives CVSSAQGGNYGYTF. The full variable domain, rest sourced from reference TRBV7-9 and TRBJ1-2, is DTGVSQNPRHKITKRGQNVTFRCDPISEHNRLYWYRQTLGQGPEFLTYFQNEAQLEKSRLLSDRFSAERPKGSFSTLEIQRTEQGDSAMYLCVSSAQGGNYGYTFGSGTRLTVV.

Notes on this clonotype: A much larger clonotype is one base distant, so this may be a read error. The chain is built from TRBV29-1 and TRBJ2-1, with D uncertain. The CDR3 loop spans 14 amino acids. Germline CDR1 reads SQVTM; CDR2 reads ANQGSEA. The CDR3 DNA sequence: TGCAGCGTTCCTTTTCATGGCTCCTACAATGAGCAGATCTTC. It specifies CSVPFHGSYNEQIF.

J is TRBJ2-2 and V is TRBV28; unclear D gene. The germline V and J ends were trimmed by 5 bases and 3 bases, with 13 bases remaining between them. The CDR3 length is 15 residues. Germline V gene lookup returns CDR1 MDHEN and CDR2 SYDVKM. The DNA for the CDR3 is TGTGCCAGCAGTCTTGGCAGAGGAGACACCGGGGAGCTGTTTTTT. Its protein product is CASSLGRGDTGELFF.

This clonotype was seen many times. The chain carries TRBV6-2 or TRBV6-3 and TRBJ1-5, with no clear D. The V end lost 6 bases, the J end lost 3 bases, and 15 bases lay between the germline ends. The CDR3 sequence is 15 residues long. CDR1 and CDR2 (germline): MNHEY, SVGEGT. The chain's CDR3 is CASSRKLSLNQPQHF. The CDR3 bases are TGTGCCAGCAGCCGAAAGTTGTCTCTCAATCAGCCCCAGCATTTT.

This clonotype was seen at least ten times. The genes are TRBV6-5 and TRBJ2-7; D remains ambiguous. The V end was cut by 5 bases, the J end by 4 bases, with 18 bases between. Per germline, CDR1 MNHEY and CDR2 SVGAGI. The CDR3 spans 15 residues. CDR3 residues: CASSRYTLGSYEQYF. Written as DNA, the CDR3 is TGTGCCAGCAGTCGATACACCCTAGGCTCTTACGAGCAGTACTTC.

A note on this clonotype: This could be a read error, since a much larger clone is one nucleotide away. The rearrangement uses TRBV29-1 and TRBJ1-6; weak D call: TRBD1 (6 bases). Looked up from germline, CDR1 is SQVTM and CDR2 is ANQGSEA. This CDR3 is 13 amino acids long. Trimming removed 4 bases at V and 8 bases at J, with 12 bases between. CDR3: CSVAPGEYSPLHF. DNA of the CDR3: TGCAGCGTTGCCCCAGGGGAGTATTCACCCCTCCACTTT.

Ten or more counts support this clonotype. J is TRBJ2-3 and V is TRBV6-5; no reliable D call. Germline V gives CDR1 MNHEY, CDR2 SVGAGI. The V end lost 2 bases, the J end lost 5 bases, and 8 bases lay between the germline ends. The CDR3 has 13 amino acids. The CDR3, as DNA: TGTGCCAGCAGTTACGTCGTTGGAGATACGCAGTATTTT. This encodes CASSYVVGDTQYF.

This clonotype was observed many times. The rearrangement links TRBV4-2 to TRBJ2-2, with 7 bases matching TRBD1. This CDR3 has 16 amino acids. CDR1 LGHNA and CDR2 YNFKEQ come from the germline V gene. V was clipped by 4 bases and J by 1 base; unmatched bases: 6. In DNA, the CDR3 is TGTGCCAGCAGCCCCCGAGACAGGGAGAACACCGGGGAGCTGTTTTTT. This translates into CASSPRDRENTGELFF.

This clonotype was observed once. The V call is TRBV5-8, the J call TRBJ2-5; the D is unclear. V gave up 1 base and J gave up 4 bases, with 20 bases separating them. There are 17 residues in the CDR3. Per the germline V gene, CDR1 is SGHTS and CDR2 is YDEGEE. CDR3 in amino acids: CASSLMRASNVLETQYF. Here the CDR3 DNA reads TGTGCCAGCAGCTTGATGAGAGCGAGCAATGTCCTAGAGACCCAGTACTTC.

This clonotype has more than one count but fewer than ten. The CDR3 region is CASSSQRQGGDEQYF. The CDR3 nucleotides read TGTGCCAGCAGCTCCCAACGACAGGGGGGCGACGAGCAGTACTTC. The chain employs TRBV5-6 and TRBJ2-7; TRBD1 matches 9 bases. The CDR3 runs 15 residues. CDR1 and CDR2 from the germline V gene are SGHDT and YYEEEE. V gave up 3 bases and J gave up 5 bases; unmatched junction bases: 9. Using reference TRBV5-6 and TRBJ2-7 for the parts outside the CDR3, the full variable domain is DAGVTQSPTHLIKTRGQQVTLRCSPKSGHDTVSWYQQALGQGPQFIFQYYEEEERQRGNFPDRFSGHQFPNYSSELNVNALLLGDSALYLCASSSQRQGGDEQYFGPGTRLTVT.

V is TRBV2 and J is TRBJ1-2; TRBD1 agrees at 8 bases. Trimming took 5 bases from V and 6 from J; bases not matched to a gene: 2. The CDR3 runs 12 residues. Germline V CDR1 and CDR2: SNHLY, FYNNEI. CDR3 nucleotides: TGTGCCAGCAGTCAACAGGGGGATGGCTACACCTTC. This codes for CASSQQGDGYTF.

As to this clonotype: Since a much larger clone is just one base distant, this may be a read error. The chain employs TRBV20-1 and TRBJ1-5; TRBD1 matches at 10 bases. Per the germline V gene, CDR1 is DFQATT and CDR2 is SNEGSKA (reference sequence). The CDR3 covers 15 residues. CDR3 residues: CSARGDRGSNQPRHF. As DNA, the CDR3 is TGCAGTGCTAGAGGGGACAGGGGAAGCAATCAGCCCCGGCATTTT.

This clonotype was counted at least ten times. V gene TRBV11-2 combines with J gene TRBJ1-5; 8 bases map to TRBD1. This CDR3 is 18 amino acids long. Germline-derived CDR1 and CDR2 are SGHAT and FQNNGV. V lost 5 bases and J lost 2; bases outside the gene matches: 14. The CDR3 here is CASSRRAFPGQGNQPQHF. The CDR3, as DNA: TGTGCCAGCAGCCGCCGGGCCTTTCCGGGACAGGGCAATCAGCCCCAGCATTTT.

This clonotype has at least ten counts. V and J are TRBV19 and TRBJ1-2, with 9 bases lining up with TRBD1. The length of the CDR3 is 17 residues. Germline V gives CDR1 LNHDA, CDR2 SQIVND (reference sequence). With 3 bases clipped from V and 6 bases from J, the junction kept 14 bases outside the gene matches. This CDR3 reads CASSIPGTGSLIDGYTF. Here the CDR3 DNA reads TGTGCCAGTAGTATTCCTGGGACAGGGAGTTTGATAGATGGCTACACCTTC.

This clonotype was picked up many times. V gene TRBV7-6 combines with J gene TRBJ2-3, with D unclear. The V gene lost 1 base and the J gene lost 1 base, with 6 bases spanning the gap. The CDR3 contains 14 residues. In germline, CDR1 is SGHVS, CDR2 FNYEAQ. The CDR3 DNA reads TGTGCCAGCAGCTTAGGGATGGGCACAGATACGCAGTATTTT. This encodes CASSLGMGTDTQYF. Supplemented by reference TRBV7-6 and TRBJ2-3, the full variable domain reads GAGVSQSPRYKVTKRGQDVALRCDPISGHVSLYWYRQALGQGPEFLTYFNYEAQQDKSGLPNDRFSAERPEGSISTLTIQRTEQRDSAMYRCASSLGMGTDTQYFGPGTRLTVL.

This clonotype came up many times. The CDR3 protein is CASRRTSGRDEQYF. CDR3 in DNA: TGTGCCAGCAGACGGACTAGCGGGAGGGACGAGCAGTACTTC. The chain uses TRBV7-2 and TRBJ2-7, with 15 bases lining up with TRBD2. Germline V gene data show CDR1 as SGHTA and CDR2 as FQGNSA. This CDR3 has 14 amino acids. After removal of 6 bases from V and 5 bases from J, the junction contained 2 bases not matched to a gene.

This clonotype was seen repeatedly, ten times or more. The chain is built from TRBV7-9 and TRBJ1-1; tentative D call: TRBD1 (5 bases). V was clipped by 5 bases and J by 3 bases, with 16 bases between them. This CDR3 region has 15 residues. The germline V gene encodes CDR1 SEHNR and CDR2 FQNEAQ (reference sequence). The DNA of the CDR3 is TGTGCCAGCAGCCCTCCAGGGAGTAGGGACACTGAAGCTTTCTTT. Protein product: CASSPPGSRDTEAFF.

This clonotype turned up a few times. The chain joins TRBV28 to TRBJ2-7; 7 positions agree with TRBD1. Germline CDR1 MDHEN, CDR2 SYDVKM. With V trimmed by 5 bases and J by 7 bases, 11 bases remained unmatched. CDR3 length: 14 amino acids. The CDR3 nucleotides read TGTGCCAGCAGTGTTGACAGGGAACCTGGGGAGCAGTACTTC. Protein product: CASSVDREPGEQYF.

This clonotype has more than one count but fewer than ten. A much larger clone is a single base away; this may be a read error. The J gene is TRBJ2-5, the V gene TRBV7-6, with D perhaps TRBD1 or TRBD2 (5 bases each). CDR1 is SGHVS and CDR2 is FNYEAQ in the germline V gene. The CDR3 contains 13 residues. DNA of the CDR3: TGTTCGGTAGGGGACCCACGAAAAGAGACCCAGTACTTC. Its translation: CSVGDPRKETQYF.